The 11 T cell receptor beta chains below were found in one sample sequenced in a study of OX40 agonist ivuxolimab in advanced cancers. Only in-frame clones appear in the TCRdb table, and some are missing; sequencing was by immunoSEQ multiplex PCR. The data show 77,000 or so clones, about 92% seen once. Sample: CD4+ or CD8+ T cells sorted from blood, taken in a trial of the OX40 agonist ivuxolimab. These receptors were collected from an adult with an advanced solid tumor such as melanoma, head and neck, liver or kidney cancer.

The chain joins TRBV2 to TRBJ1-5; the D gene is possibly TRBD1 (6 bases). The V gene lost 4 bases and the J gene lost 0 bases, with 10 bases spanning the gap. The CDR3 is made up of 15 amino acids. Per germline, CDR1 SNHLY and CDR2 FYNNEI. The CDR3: CASSAYRVSNQPQHF. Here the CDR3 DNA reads TGTGCCAGCAGTGCATACAGGGTTAGCAATCAGCCCCAGCATTTT. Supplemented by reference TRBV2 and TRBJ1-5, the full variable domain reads EPEVTQTPSHQVTQMGQEVILRCVPISNHLYFYWYRQILGQKVEFLVSFYNNEISEKSEIFDDQFSVERPDGSNFTLKIRSTKLEDSAMYFCASSAYRVSNQPQHFGDGTRLSIL.

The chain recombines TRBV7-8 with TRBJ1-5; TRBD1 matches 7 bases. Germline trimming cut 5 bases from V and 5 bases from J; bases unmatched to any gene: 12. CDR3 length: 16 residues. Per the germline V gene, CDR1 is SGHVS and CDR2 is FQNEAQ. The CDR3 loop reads CASSIATGVGDQPQHF. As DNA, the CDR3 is TGTGCCAGCAGCATCGCTACAGGGGTAGGGGATCAGCCCCAGCATTTT.

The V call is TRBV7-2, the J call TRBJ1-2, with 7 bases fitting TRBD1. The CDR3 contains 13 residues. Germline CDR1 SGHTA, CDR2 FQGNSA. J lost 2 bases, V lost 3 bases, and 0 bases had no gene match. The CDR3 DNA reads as TGTGCCAGCAGCTTCAGGGGGAACTATGGCTACACCTTC. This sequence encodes CASSFRGNYGYTF.

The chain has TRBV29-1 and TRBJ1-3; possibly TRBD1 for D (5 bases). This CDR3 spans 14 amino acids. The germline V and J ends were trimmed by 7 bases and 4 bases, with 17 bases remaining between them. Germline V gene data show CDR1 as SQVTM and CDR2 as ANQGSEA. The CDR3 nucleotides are TGCAGCGCCCGGGGCACCATGGTCGGAAACACCATATATTTT. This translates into CSARGTMVGNTIYF.

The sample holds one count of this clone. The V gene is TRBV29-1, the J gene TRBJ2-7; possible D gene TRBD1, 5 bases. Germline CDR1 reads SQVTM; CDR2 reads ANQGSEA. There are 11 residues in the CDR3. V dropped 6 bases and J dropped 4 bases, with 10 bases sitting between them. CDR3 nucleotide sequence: TGCAGCGTCAGGGTGATTTACGAGCAGTACTTC. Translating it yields CSVRVIYEQYF.

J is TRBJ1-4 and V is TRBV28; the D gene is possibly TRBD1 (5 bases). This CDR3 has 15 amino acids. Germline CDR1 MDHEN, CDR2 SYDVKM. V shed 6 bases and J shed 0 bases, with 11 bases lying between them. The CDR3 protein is CASSLPGPTNEKLFF. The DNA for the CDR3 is TGTGCCAGCAGCCTACCGGGGCCAACTAATGAAAAACTGTTTTTT.

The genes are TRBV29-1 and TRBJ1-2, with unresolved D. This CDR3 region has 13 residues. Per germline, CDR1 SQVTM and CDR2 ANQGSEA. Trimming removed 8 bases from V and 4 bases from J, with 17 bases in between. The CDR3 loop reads CSLSEGRGYGYTF. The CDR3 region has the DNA TGCAGCCTTTCGGAGGGTCGGGGCTATGGCTACACCTTC.

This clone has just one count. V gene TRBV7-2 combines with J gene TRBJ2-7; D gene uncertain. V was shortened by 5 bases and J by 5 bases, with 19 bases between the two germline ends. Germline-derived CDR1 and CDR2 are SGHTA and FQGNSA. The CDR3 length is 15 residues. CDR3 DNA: TGTGCCAGCAGCCCCCGCCCAACGGTGCTGGACGAGCAGTACTTC. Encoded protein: CASSPRPTVLDEQYF.

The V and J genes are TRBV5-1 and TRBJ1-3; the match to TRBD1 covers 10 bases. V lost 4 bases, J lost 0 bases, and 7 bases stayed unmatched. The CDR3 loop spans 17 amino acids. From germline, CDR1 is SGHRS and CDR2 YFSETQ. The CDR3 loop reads CASSETGGVRSGNTIYF. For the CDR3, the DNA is TGCGCCAGCAGCGAGACAGGGGGCGTCCGCTCTGGAAACACCATATATTTT.

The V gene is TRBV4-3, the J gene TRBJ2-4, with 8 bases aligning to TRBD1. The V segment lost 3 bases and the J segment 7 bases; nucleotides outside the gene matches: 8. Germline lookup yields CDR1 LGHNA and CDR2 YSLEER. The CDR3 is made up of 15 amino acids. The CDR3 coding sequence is TGCGCCAGCAGCCAGTACACAGGGGGACCCAACATTCAGTACTTC. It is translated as CASSQYTGGPNIQYF.

The CDR3 spells CASSLGGLELSGANVLTF. The CDR3 DNA follows: TGCGCCAGCAGCTTAGGAGGACTGGAACTCTCTGGGGCCAACGTCCTGACTTTC. The V gene is TRBV5-1, the J gene TRBJ2-6, with TRBD2 as a possible D gene (5 bases). CDR1 is SGHRS, CDR2 YFSETQ, per germline. The CDR3 covers 18 residues. Trimming took off 2 bases at V and 0 bases at J, with 15 bases between the two ends. Full variable domain (rest looked up from reference TRBV5-1 and TRBJ2-6): KAGVTQTPRYLIKTRGQQVTLSCSPISGHRSVSWYQQTPGQGLQFLFEYFSETQRNKGNFPGRFSGRQFSNSRSEMNVSTLELGDSALYLCASSLGGLELSGANVLTFGAGSRLTVL.